Shown below are 14 T cell receptor beta chains from a single sample sequenced in a study of T cells in Graves' hyperthyroidism and ophthalmopathy. Amplified TCR beta CDR3 regions derived from RNA transcripts. Using the HTBI primer set, a first-round RT-PCR was run on the TCR CDR3. TCRdb reprocessed the multiplex PCR reads with MiXCR, giving one entry per CDR3 protein. Counted here are approximately 600,000 distinct CDR3 sequences, 13% to 15% occurring once; the ten biggest clones make up roughly 7.7%. Sequenced sample: blood. Receptors were obtained from a woman aged 18 to 35 with Graves' ophthalmopathy.

This clonotype was seen repeatedly, ten times or more. The chain carries TRBV2 and TRBJ1-1, with 7 bases lining up with TRBD1. The CDR3 has 11 residues. Germline V gene sequence: CDR1 SNHLY, CDR2 FYNNEI. Losses at the gene ends were 9 bases for V and 6 bases for J; bases not matched to a gene: 4. The CDR3 region has the DNA TGTGCCAGGCAAGGACAGGCTGAAGCTTTCTTT. Residues: CARQGQAEAFF.

This clonotype was counted at least ten times. The V gene is TRBV2, the J gene TRBJ2-5, with D tentatively TRBD1 (6 bases). Trimming removed 0 bases from V and 5 bases from J, with 16 bases in between. There are 16 residues in the CDR3. The germline V gene encodes CDR1 SNHLY and CDR2 FYNNEI. CDR3: CASSEASHRALETQYF. CDR3 bases: TGTGCCAGCAGTGAAGCGTCTCACAGGGCCCTGGAGACCCAGTACTTC.

This clonotype was counted only a few times. V is TRBV4-1 and J is TRBJ1-5; D not resolved. Germline CDR1 and CDR2: MGHRA and YSYEKL. This CDR3 contains 14 residues. V gave up 1 base and J gave up 3 bases, with 7 bases separating them. DNA for the CDR3: TGCGCCAGCAGCCAAGGGCAGGTCAATCAGCCCCAGCATTTT. It is translated as CASSQGQVNQPQHF.

This clonotype appeared many times. The chain is built from TRBV10-3 and TRBJ2-7; D might be TRBD1 (5 bases). Germline V gene sequence: CDR1 ENHRY, CDR2 SYGVKD. This CDR3 has 14 amino acids. Trimming stripped 4 bases from V and 2 bases from J, with 12 bases between. As DNA, the CDR3 is TGTGCCATCAGTGGCAGGGTTATGACCTACGAGCAGTACTTC. Translated: CAISGRVMTYEQYF.

This clonotype has just a few counts. This chain uses TRBV6-5 with TRBJ2-1; TRBD2 aligns across 13 bases. CDR3 length: 18 amino acids. Per the germline V gene, CDR1 is MNHEY and CDR2 is SVGAGI. Trimming at V came to 0 bases and at J to 1 base, leaving 3 bases not matched to a gene. The chain's CDR3 is CASSYSGTSGISYNEQFF. CDR3 nucleotides: TGTGCCAGCAGTTACTCCGGGACTAGCGGGATTTCCTACAATGAGCAGTTCTTC.

The sample holds a few counts of this clonotype. The chain has TRBV28 and TRBJ1-4, with D hard to call. Trimming pared 0 bases from V and 0 bases from J, leaving 5 bases between. Germline-derived CDR1 and CDR2 are MDHEN and SYDVKM. The CDR3 spans 15 residues. The CDR3 DNA is TGTGCCAGCAGTTTATGGACCTCAACTAATGAAAAACTGTTTTTT. This encodes CASSLWTSTNEKLFF.

Only a few counts were recorded for this clonotype. V is TRBV6-1 and J is TRBJ1-2; 8 bases match TRBD1. V trimming: 5 bases; J trimming: 8 bases; junction bases outside the gene matches: 10. CDR1 and CDR2 from the germline V gene are MNHNS and SASEGT. This CDR3 is built from 14 residues. CDR3 protein: CASSPSRTGNGYTF. The CDR3 DNA sequence: TGTGCCAGCAGTCCCTCCCGGACAGGGAACGGCTACACCTTC.

This clonotype came up many times. The V gene is TRBV7-2, the J gene TRBJ2-1; 8 bases agree with TRBD2. The CDR3 has 14 residues. The ends lost 5 bases at V and 5 bases at J; junction bases unmatched: 5. Per the germline V gene, CDR1 is SGHTA and CDR2 is FQGNSA. CDR3 amino acids: CASSPSGSNNEQFF. Written as DNA, the CDR3 is TGTGCCAGCAGCCCCAGCGGGAGTAACAATGAGCAGTTCTTC.

The sample holds many counts of this clonotype. This chain joins TRBV5-6 and TRBJ2-1, with TRBD2 matching over 8 bases. Trimming cost V 2 bases and J 2 bases; bases outside gene matches: 6. The CDR3 runs to 16 residues. The germline CDR1 and CDR2 sequences are SGHDT and YYEEEE. In DNA, the CDR3 is TGTGCCAGCAGCTTCCCCAGCGGGAGCACCTACAATGAGCAGTTCTTC. This gives the protein CASSFPSGSTYNEQFF.

This clonotype was recorded many times. The chain is built from TRBV28 and TRBJ2-7, with TRBD1 identical over 7 bases. Germline V gives CDR1 MDHEN, CDR2 SYDVKM. V was clipped by 6 bases and J by 4 bases; unmatched bases: 27. The CDR3 is 20 residues long. CDR3 coding DNA: TGTGCCAGCAGGTCCCCGAGCCACCAAGTGACAGGGCATGTCAAGTACGAGCAGTACTTC. Its protein is CASRSPSHQVTGHVKYEQYF. Variable domain in full (rest from reference TRBV28 and TRBJ2-7): DVKVTQSSRYLVKRTGEKVFLECVQDMDHENMFWYRQDPGLGLRLIYFSYDVKMKEKGDIPEGYSVSREKKERFSLILESASTNQTSMYLCASRSPSHQVTGHVKYEQYFGPGTRLTVT.

CDR3 sequence: CASSRSASRRYNEQFF. CDR3 in DNA: TGTGCCAGCAGCCGGTCGGCTAGCCGGCGTTACAATGAGCAGTTCTTC. This chain connects TRBV7-9 to TRBJ2-1; maybe TRBD2 (5 bases). Germline CDR1 is SEHNR and CDR2 is FQNEAQ (reference sequence). The CDR3 consists of 16 residues. The V end lost 5 bases, the J end lost 4 bases, and 18 bases lay between the germline ends.

Regarding this clonotype: This sequence may be a read error, since a much larger clone differs from it by one base. The rearrangement uses TRBV6-2 or TRBV6-3 and TRBJ2-3; D could derive from TRBD1 or TRBD2 (7 bases each). Per the germline V gene, CDR1 is MNHEY and CDR2 is SVGEGT. V gave up 7 bases and J gave up 2 bases, with 13 bases separating them. CDR3 length: 14 residues. The CDR3 DNA follows: TGTGCCAGCAAGCGGGACAGCAACACAGATACGCAGTATTTT. Translated, it gives CASKRDSNTDTQYF.

A word on this clonotype: A much larger clone is a single base away; this may be a read error. The conserved closing phenylalanine or tryptophan is absent in this CDR3, likely reflecting a read error. The chain uses TRBV19 and TRBJ1-1, with no clear D. The CDR3 is 14 residues long. The V gene lost 3 bases and the J gene lost 1 base, with 9 bases spanning the gap. Per germline, CDR1 LNHDA and CDR2 SQIVND (reference sequence). The CDR3 is CASSMGMGNTEAFS. The CDR3 DNA reads as TGTGCCAGTAGTATGGGGATGGGGAACACTGAAGCTTTCTCT.

This clonotype was seen repeatedly, ten times or more. This may be a read error: a much more frequent sequence differs by one nucleotide. The chain employs TRBV7-9 and TRBJ1-5; D possibly corresponds to TRBD1 (5 bases). The CDR3 covers 12 residues. The V end lost 2 bases, the J end lost 6 bases, and 5 bases lay between the germline ends. Germline V gene data show CDR1 as SEHNR and CDR2 as FQNEAQ (reference sequence). The CDR3 loop reads CASSLRGQPQHF. For the CDR3, the DNA is TGTGCCAGCAGCTTAAGGGGTCAGCCCCAGCATTTT.